This TCR beta chain was obtained from a study of cytomegalovirus exposure and HLA in healthy donors. V lost 5 bases and J 4 bases, leaving 14 bases between the germline ends. Germline lookup yields CDR1 MNHEY and CDR2 SMNVEV (reference sequence). The CDR3 consists of 14 residues. The PCR used 60 Vbeta and 13 Jbeta primers. Repertoires were generated with immunoSEQ multiplex PCR, while TCRdb's copy carries only in-frame clones and drops some. The sample holds 100,000 to 150,000 clones, around 75% seen once. V and J are TRBV27 and TRBJ1-2, with D possibly matching TRBD1 (5 bases). The TCR comes from a man aged 55 to 70 in good health and CMV-seropositive. Sequenced material: PBMCs. CDR3: CASSPHQGLYGYTF. DNA of the CDR3: TGTGCCAGCAGTCCCCATCAGGGCCTCTATGGCTACACCTTC.